The following is a TCR beta chain sequence with its context. This sample was taken from a study of blood T cell repertoires in COVID-19. About the study: Samples of COVID-19 (acute and convalescent) were obtained from the United States, Italy and Spain. The cDNA or gDNA used as material had been derived from T cells, B-cell-depleted T cells, or PBMCs.

This CDR3 has 13 residues. Germline V CDR1 and CDR2: LGHDT, YNNKEL (reference sequence). V trimming: 1 base; J trimming: 10 bases; junction bases outside the gene matches: 5. Authors' methods: Amplification of reference gene primers provided the estimated nucleated cell counts. Clones were read by immunoSEQ multiplex PCR, and TCRdb kept only the in-frame ones, dropping some. Clonal size and the V and J genes are those of that table, whereas D and trimming came from the DNA. The sample shows approximately 160,000 clones, more than 60% of them seen only once. The chain links TRBV3-1 (or the pseudogene TRBV3-2) to TRBJ1-1; 8 bases are shared with TRBD1. This receptor was identified in a man aged 70 or older with acute or convalescent COVID-19. Material for sequencing was peripheral blood. The CDR3 sequence: CASSQVTGGRAFF. CDR3 sequence (DNA): TGTGCCAGCAGCCAAGTTACAGGGGGTAGAGCTTTCTTT.